Shown below are 30 T cell receptor beta chains from a single sample sequenced in a study of cytomegalovirus exposure and HLA in healthy donors. Using immunoSEQ multiplex PCR, the repertoire was profiled, and TCRdb retains in-frame clones only, with some absent. The sample consists of about 130,000 clones, almost 85% of them appearing once. The sequenced sample consisted of PBMCs. All receptors derive from a man aged 25-40 years in good health and CMV-seropositive.

This clone was counted once. The chain carries TRBV10-3 and TRBJ2-2, with a weak D call TRBD1 (6 bases). Looked up from germline, CDR1 is ENHRY and CDR2 is SYGVKD. The CDR3 is 16 amino acids. V was clipped by 6 bases and J by 0 bases, with 14 bases between them. CDR3 sequence (DNA): TGTGCCATCAGCGGAACAGGGACGGCGAACACCGGGGAGCTGTTTTTT. Protein: CAISGTGTANTGELFF.

This clone has a handful of counts. DNA for the CDR3: TGTGCCAGCAGTCTAATTAGGGGCCATGGCTACACCTTC. It yields the protein CASSLIRGHGYTF. This chain uses TRBV6-5 with TRBJ1-2; TRBD1 is a possible D gene (5 bases). V lost 5 bases, J lost 6 bases, and 13 bases lay in between. CDR1 is MNHEY and CDR2 is SVGAGI in the germline V gene. The CDR3 consists of 13 residues.

The rearrangement links TRBV6-6 to TRBJ2-3, with 9 bases that match TRBD2. Germline V gene lookup returns CDR1 MNHNY and CDR2 SVGAGI (reference sequence). J gave up 2 bases and V 5 bases, and 2 bases lay outside the gene matches. The CDR3 sequence is 14 residues long. The CDR3 nucleotides are TGTGCCAGCAGTCTAGCGGGACCCACAGATACGCAGTATTTT. Translation gives CASSLAGPTDTQYF.

This chain uses TRBV18 with TRBJ2-7, with 12 bases identical to TRBD1. The germline CDR1 and CDR2 sequences are KGHSH and LQKENI. The length of the CDR3 is 15 residues. V lost 3 bases and J lost 7; bases outside the gene matches: 7. CDR3 bases: TGTGCCAGCTCACCTGCGCGGGACAGGGGGCTGGAGCAGTACTTC. Encoded protein: CASSPARDRGLEQYF.

The chain links TRBV4-2 to TRBJ2-5; 10 positions match TRBD2. The CDR3 spans 17 residues. Germline trimming cut 0 bases from V and 0 bases from J; bases unmatched to any gene: 4. CDR1 and CDR2 (germline): LGHNA, YNFKEQ. The CDR3: CASSQDPAGGDQETQYF. In DNA form, the CDR3 reads TGTGCCAGCAGCCAAGACCCAGCGGGAGGGGACCAAGAGACCCAGTACTTC.

This chain joins TRBV18 and TRBJ2-3, with 7 bases fitting TRBD2. The V segment lost 0 bases and the J segment 4 bases; nucleotides outside the gene matches: 1. CDR1 is KGHSH, CDR2 LQKENI, per germline. The CDR3 is 14 amino acids. This CDR3 is CASSPPTSPDTQYF. The DNA for the CDR3 is TGTGCCAGCTCACCACCGACTAGCCCAGATACGCAGTATTTT.

The V gene is TRBV11-2, the J gene TRBJ2-7, with D possibly TRBD2 on 6 matching bases. The CDR3 loop spans 15 amino acids. Germline values: CDR1 SGHAT, CDR2 FQNNGV. Trimming removed 5 bases at V and 2 bases at J, with 16 bases between. CDR3 coding DNA: TGTGCCAGCAGCAAGGCTAGGGGAGGAGCCTACGAGCAGTACTTC. Amino acids: CASSKARGGAYEQYF.

This chain connects TRBV28 to TRBJ1-2, with 7 bases identical to TRBD1. The germline CDR1 and CDR2 sequences are MDHEN and SYDVKM. V shed 7 bases, J shed 6 bases, and the junction held 11 bases outside the gene matches. CDR3 size: 14 residues. CDR3 sequence: CASTVGTVTHGYTF. The DNA for the CDR3 is TGTGCCAGCACAGTCGGGACAGTTACTCATGGCTACACCTTC.

The chain has TRBV10-3 and TRBJ2-7; 8 bases fit TRBD2. The trim removed 11 bases at V and 0 bases at J, leaving 9 bases unmatched. The germline V gene encodes CDR1 ENHRY and CDR2 SYGVKD. The CDR3 extends over 14 amino acids. This chain's CDR3 is CASRGGSGSYEQYF. CDR3 nucleotides: TGTGCCTCCCGGGGGGGGTCCGGCTCCTACGAGCAGTACTTC.

The chain couples TRBV6-1 to TRBJ1-2, with TRBD1 matching 8 bases. J gave up 4 bases and V 3 bases, and 7 bases lay outside the gene matches. CDR1 and CDR2 (germline): MNHNS, SASEGT. The CDR3 has 15 residues. CDR3 protein: CASSDFGQGRYGYTF. In DNA form, the CDR3 reads TGTGCCAGCAGTGATTTTGGACAGGGACGCTATGGCTACACCTTC.

The chain links TRBV29-1 to TRBJ1-1; D perhaps matches TRBD1 (6 bases). The CDR3 is made up of 12 amino acids. The germline V gene has CDR1 SQVTM and CDR2 ANQGSEA. Trimming left V 4 bases short and J 8 bases short, with 14 bases between. This chain's CDR3 is CSVGETGLEAFF. In DNA form, the CDR3 reads TGCAGCGTTGGGGAGACAGGCCTGGAAGCTTTCTTT. The full variable domain, in which reference TRBV29-1 and TRBJ1-1 provide the parts outside the CDR3, is SAVISQKPSRDICQRGTSLTIQCQVDSQVTMMFWYRQQPGQSLTLIATANQGSEATYESGFVIDKFPISRPNLTFSTLTVSNMSPEDSSIYLCSVGETGLEAFFGQGTRLTVV.

Concerning this clone: One end of the junction does not line up with germline, which may come from a read error. This chain connects TRBV6-1 to TRBJ1-3; perhaps TRBD1 as D (6 bases). This CDR3 has 14 residues. Germline-derived CDR1 and CDR2 are MNHNS and SASEGT. CDR3 bases: TGTGCCAGCCTGATATATACAGGGAGCTCCCGGGTTCATTTT. Translating it yields CASLIYTGSSRVHF.

The gene calls are TRBV28 and TRBJ2-3; 8 positions match TRBD2. V gave up 3 bases and J gave up 1 base; unmatched junction bases: 3. Germline V CDR1 and CDR2: MDHEN, SYDVKM. The CDR3 spans 15 residues. CDR3 amino acids: CASSLAGGGTDTQYF. CDR3 sequence (DNA): TGTGCCAGCAGTTTGGCGGGGGGCGGCACAGATACGCAGTATTTT.

This chain links TRBV7-9 with TRBJ2-5; TRBD1 matches 9 bases. V shed 1 base and J 4 bases; nucleotides not matched to a gene: 10. Looked up from germline, CDR1 is SEHNR and CDR2 is FQNEAQ (reference sequence). This CDR3 comprises 17 residues. CDR3 sequence reads: CASSLDSTGTGRETQYF. The CDR3 nucleotides read TGTGCCAGCAGCTTAGATTCTACCGGGACAGGGAGAGAGACCCAGTACTTC.

The chain links TRBV6-5 to TRBJ1-2, with no clear D. The germline CDR1 and CDR2 sequences are MNHEY and SVGAGI. The CDR3 runs to 12 residues. The V end lost 4 bases, the J end lost 8 bases, and 11 bases lay between the germline ends. CDR3 DNA sequence: TGTGCCAGCAGTTTGGCCACGCGGGGCTACACCTTC. This sequence encodes CASSLATRGYTF.

The rearrangement joins TRBV13 to TRBJ2-5; D might be TRBD2 (5 bases). Germline loops: CDR1 PRHDT, CDR2 FYEKMQ (reference sequence). The germline V and J ends were trimmed by 5 bases and 4 bases, with 17 bases remaining between them. CDR3 length: 15 amino acids. The CDR3 here is CASSPRLHLGETQYF. The DNA of the CDR3 is TGTGCCAGCAGCCCCCGACTACATTTAGGAGAGACCCAGTACTTC.

J is TRBJ1-5 and V is TRBV28, with D hard to call. The germline V gene encodes CDR1 MDHEN and CDR2 SYDVKM. V lost 3 bases to trimming and J lost 3 bases, with 6 bases between them. The CDR3 is 13 residues long. DNA of the CDR3: TGTGCCAGCAGTTTGTTTCTCAATCAGCCCCAGCATTTT. Protein product: CASSLFLNQPQHF. The entire variable domain, with the rest obtained from reference TRBV28 and TRBJ1-5, is as follows: DVKVTQSSRYLVKRTGEKVFLECVQDMDHENMFWYRQDPGLGLRLIYFSYDVKMKEKGDIPEGYSVSREKKERFSLILESASTNQTSMYLCASSLFLNQPQHFGDGTRLSIL.

This clone occurred a few times. The chain combines TRBV7-2 with TRBJ1-5; tentative D call: TRBD1 (5 bases). The CDR3 sequence is 13 residues long. Trimming took off 5 bases at V and 6 bases at J, with 11 bases between the two ends. Per the germline V gene, CDR1 is SGHTA and CDR2 is FQGNSA. CDR3 in DNA: TGTGCCAGCAGCAAGACTAGGGGTCAGCCCCAGCATTTT. Amino acids: CASSKTRGQPQHF.

The chain combines TRBV2 with TRBJ2-4, with 7 bases fitting TRBD2. The V segment lost 3 bases and the J segment 6 bases; nucleotides outside the gene matches: 5. The CDR3 sequence is 14 residues long. Germline-derived CDR1 and CDR2 are SNHLY and FYNNEI. The CDR3 loop reads CASSEGRGPNIQYF. In nucleotides, the CDR3 is TGTGCCAGCAGTGAGGGGAGGGGTCCAAACATTCAGTACTTC.

The chain recombines TRBV28 with TRBJ2-2, with 11 bases fitting TRBD2. V was pared by 2 bases and J by 4 bases, with 3 bases of the junction left unmatched. Germline lookup yields CDR1 MDHEN and CDR2 SYDVKM. The CDR3 runs to 16 residues. The CDR3 loop reads CASSLTSGGGTGELFF. The CDR3 bases are TGTGCCAGCAGTTTAACTAGCGGGGGTGGCACCGGGGAGCTGTTTTTT. Drawing the rest from reference TRBV28 and TRBJ2-2, the complete variable domain is DVKVTQSSRYLVKRTGEKVFLECVQDMDHENMFWYRQDPGLGLRLIYFSYDVKMKEKGDIPEGYSVSREKKERFSLILESASTNQTSMYLCASSLTSGGGTGELFFGEGSRLTVL.

This rearrangement joins TRBV18 to TRBJ1-1; TRBD1 might be the D (6 bases). V was cut by 7 bases and J by 1 base, with 13 bases left in between. CDR1 and CDR2 from the germline V gene are KGHSH and LQKENI. The CDR3 consists of 14 residues. The CDR3 DNA sequence: TGTGCCAGCTACGCGACAGGAGGGAACACTGAAGCTTTCTTT. Protein product: CASYATGGNTEAFF. Supplemented by reference TRBV18 and TRBJ1-1, the full variable domain reads NAGVMQNPRHLVRRRGQEARLRCSPMKGHSHVYWYRQLPEEGLKFMVYLQKENIIDESGMPKERFSAEFPKEGPSILRIQQVVRGDSAAYFCASYATGGNTEAFFGQGTRLTVV.

This clone is a singleton in its sample. J is TRBJ2-3 and V is TRBV27; D might be TRBD1 (5 bases). The CDR3 spans 14 residues. Germline V gene data show CDR1 as MNHEY and CDR2 as SMNVEV (reference sequence). With 7 bases removed from V and 4 bases from J, the gap between germline ends came to 15 bases. The CDR3 nucleotides are TGTGCCAGCAACCCCCGGTGGGGCTCAGATACGCAGTATTTT. Translating it yields CASNPRWGSDTQYF.

This sequence joins TRBV30 and TRBJ2-5, with 14 bases fitting TRBD2. The CDR3 runs to 15 residues. Germline CDR1 is GTSNPN and CDR2 is SVGIG (reference sequence). Trimming at V came to 1 base and at J to 4 bases, leaving 2 bases not matched to a gene. This CDR3 is CAWSAGTSGGETQYF. Written as DNA, the CDR3 is TGTGCCTGGAGTGCAGGGACTAGCGGGGGAGAGACCCAGTACTTC.

V and J are TRBV19 and TRBJ2-2; 8 positions agree with TRBD1. There are 16 residues in the CDR3. Unmatched junction bases numbered 10, after V lost 4 bases and J lost 6 bases. Germline values: CDR1 LNHDA, CDR2 SQIVND (reference sequence). The CDR3 sequence is CASSTDRVSRPGELFF. CDR3 DNA: TGTGCCAGTAGTACGGACAGGGTTTCTCGTCCCGGGGAGCTGTTTTTT.

The V and J genes are TRBV30 and TRBJ2-7, with D possibly TRBD1 on 6 matching bases. In germline, CDR1 is GTSNPN, CDR2 SVGIG (reference sequence). This CDR3 contains 15 residues. V was shortened by 2 bases and J by 0 bases, with 14 bases between the two germline ends. CDR3 coding DNA: TGTGCCTGGAGTACAGGACAGCCAAGCTCCTACGAGCAGTACTTC. Encoded protein: CAWSTGQPSSYEQYF.

The chain joins TRBV27 to TRBJ1-5; D gene uncertain. Germline CDR1 MNHEY, CDR2 SMNVEV (reference sequence). Trimming left V 7 bases short and J 4 bases short, with 14 bases between. The CDR3 contains 14 residues. In nucleotides, the CDR3 is TGTGCCAGCACCCGACCGTGGCGGAATCAGCCCCAGCATTTT. This translates into CASTRPWRNQPQHF.

This chain connects TRBV5-5 to TRBJ1-1; D is undetermined. CDR1 SGHKS and CDR2 YYEKEE come from the germline V gene (reference sequence). V lost 6 bases and J lost 1, with 19 bases in between. This CDR3 contains 16 residues. The CDR3 region is CASILIGRGSNTEAFF. CDR3 in DNA: TGTGCCAGCATCCTCATCGGACGGGGTTCGAACACTGAAGCTTTCTTT.

The V and J genes are TRBV10-3 and TRBJ2-2, with 8 bases fitting TRBD1. Looked up from germline, CDR1 is ENHRY and CDR2 is SYGVKD. V was pared by 3 bases and J by 4 bases, with 7 bases of the junction left unmatched. The CDR3 sequence is 16 residues long. Here the CDR3 DNA reads TGTGCCATCAGTGACCTAACAGGGGGAGCCACCGGGGAGCTGTTTTTT. Residues: CAISDLTGGATGELFF.

The V gene is TRBV20-1, the J gene TRBJ1-1; TRBD1 agrees at 8 bases. CDR1 and CDR2 (germline): DFQATT, SNEGSKA (reference sequence). J was trimmed by 11 bases and V by 3 bases; bases with no gene match: 5. The CDR3 contains 11 residues. The CDR3, as DNA: TGCAGTGCTAGGCCGGACAGGGACGCTTTCTTT. As protein: CSARPDRDAFF.

This chain links TRBV6-4 with TRBJ2-3; 10 bases map to TRBD2. Per the germline V gene, CDR1 is MRHNA and CDR2 is SNTAGT. The CDR3 runs to 18 residues. V was clipped by 4 bases and J by 2 bases; unmatched bases: 12. The CDR3 DNA reads TGTGCCAGCAGTGTGCTAGCGGGGGTCAGGCCGACCACAGATACGCAGTATTTT. This codes for CASSVLAGVRPTTDTQYF.